Below are 29 T cell receptor beta chains sequenced from a single sample in a study of blood T cells in healthy people across ages. Using a J-beta primer mix together with a sample-barcoded 5' primer, a second PCR was run for roughly 6 to 12 cycles. TCRdb reprocessed the 5' RACE reads with MiXCR, giving one entry per CDR3 protein. There are approximately 1,100,000 distinct CDR3 sequences in the sample; 40% to 50% occur only once, and 15% to 20% lies in the top ten. The source material was blood. All receptors come from a woman aged 55-75 years in good health.

The chain carries TRBV28 and TRBJ2-3; D tentatively reads TRBD1 or TRBD2 (6 bases each). This CDR3 comprises 15 residues. Germline V lookup: CDR1 MDHEN, CDR2 SYDVKM. The V gene lost 2 bases and the J gene lost 3 bases, with 12 bases spanning the gap. The CDR3, as DNA: TGTGCCAGCAGTTTACCGGGGGACAATACAGATACGCAGTATTTT. The encoded protein is CASSLPGDNTDTQYF.

The rearrangement uses TRBV12-3 or TRBV12-4 and TRBJ1-5, with 9 bases aligning to TRBD1. The junction had 6 bases not matched to a gene; V was cut back by 6 bases and J by 6 bases. The CDR3 is 14 amino acids. The CDR3 DNA is TGTGCCAGCAGCAAGGGGGACAGGGCTCAGCCCCAGCATTTT. Protein product: CASSKGDRAQPQHF.

Regarding this clonotype: Since a much larger clone is just one base distant, this may be a read error. The chain has TRBV27 and TRBJ2-2; D may be TRBD1 or TRBD2 (5 bases each). Trimming took 10 bases from V and 5 from J, leaving 11 bases between them. Germline values: CDR1 MNHEY, CDR2 SMNVEV (reference sequence). This CDR3 is built from 12 residues. The CDR3 reads CAIRGYTGELFF. For the CDR3, the DNA is TGTGCCATACGGGGCTATACCGGGGAGCTGTTTTTT.

As concerns this clonotype: Given a much more abundant clone one base away, this may be a read error. For the CDR3, the DNA is TGTGCCAGCAGCCACACCTACAATGAGCAGTTCTTC. The encoded protein is CASSHTYNEQFF. The V gene is TRBV14, the J gene TRBJ2-1, with no clear D. The CDR3 length is 12 residues. Germline V CDR1 and CDR2: SGHDN, FVKESK. Trimming removed 3 bases from V and 2 bases from J, with 2 bases in between.

This clonotype was recorded many times. The chain uses TRBV12-3 or TRBV12-4 and TRBJ2-7; a weak D match, TRBD2 (6 bases). This CDR3 is built from 14 residues. Trimming shortened V by 5 bases and J by 6 bases, and 17 bases separated the two germline ends. In nucleotides, the CDR3 is TGTGCCAGCAGTCCAGAGGCGGGGTCGCGCGAGCAGTACTTC. Translating it yields CASSPEAGSREQYF.

A remark on this clonotype: A much larger clone sits a single nucleotide away, making a read error possible. V usage is TRBV7-9 and J usage is TRBJ1-6; D call uncertain. The CDR3 is 17 residues long. Per germline, CDR1 SEHNR and CDR2 FQNEAQ (reference sequence). This CDR3 reads CASSLDGVDSYNLPLHF. In DNA form, the CDR3 reads TGTGCCAGCAGCTTAGACGGGGTGGACTCCTATAATTTACCCCTCCACTTT.

This clonotype was counted ten times or more. The J gene is TRBJ2-7, the V gene TRBV10-3, with 7 bases fitting TRBD2. The CDR3 is 14 amino acids. Per the germline V gene, CDR1 is ENHRY and CDR2 is SYGVKD. V was pared by 3 bases and J by 2 bases, with 4 bases of the junction left unmatched. This CDR3 is CAISDGGSPYEQYF. Here the CDR3 DNA reads TGTGCCATCAGTGACGGCGGGAGCCCCTACGAGCAGTACTTC.

This chain uses TRBV5-1 with TRBJ2-1; 12 bases map to TRBD2. After removal of 2 bases from V and 9 bases from J, the junction contained 12 bases not matched to a gene. From germline, CDR1 is SGHRS and CDR2 YFSETQ. The CDR3 totals 17 residues. The DNA of the CDR3 is TGCGCCAGCAGCTTCGGCCTAGCGGGAGGGATCTCCGTTGAGCAGTTCTTC. Its translation is CASSFGLAGGISVEQFF.

The chain couples TRBV9 to TRBJ1-5; D gene uncertain. The CDR3 contains 14 residues. V was clipped by 2 bases and J by 3 bases, with 9 bases between them. Germline lookup yields CDR1 SGDLS and CDR2 YYNGEE. Here the CDR3 DNA reads TGTGCCAGCAGCGTGGGAGGCAACAATCAGCCCCAGCATTTT. As protein: CASSVGGNNQPQHF.

Ten or more counts support this clonotype. The V gene is TRBV28, the J gene TRBJ2-1, with TRBD2 matching 7 bases. The junction had 23 bases not matched to a gene; V was cut back by 3 bases and J by 0 bases. This CDR3 spans 22 amino acids. Germline V gene lookup returns CDR1 MDHEN and CDR2 SYDVKM. The CDR3 DNA reads as TGTGCCAGCAGTTTGGCGATGGGAGGGAGCGGGGACCCACGAAGCTCCTACAATGAGCAGTTCTTC. Translation: CASSLAMGGSGDPRSSYNEQFF.

This clonotype was counted a few times. CDR3: CASSQARLAGGSTDTQYF. The CDR3 nucleotides are TGTGCCAGCAGCCAAGCTCGACTAGCGGGAGGGAGCACAGATACGCAGTATTTT. The chain employs TRBV3-1 and TRBJ2-3, with 14 bases identical to TRBD2. V dropped 1 base and J dropped 0; count of bases not matched to a gene: 3. CDR3 length equals 18 residues. Germline-derived CDR1 and CDR2 are LGHDT and YNNKEL (reference sequence).

V gene TRBV5-1 combines with J gene TRBJ1-1; 9 nucleotides match TRBD1. V was clipped by 2 bases and J by 3 bases; unmatched bases: 8. CDR3 length: 16 amino acids. Germline CDR1 reads SGHRS; CDR2 reads YFSETQ. This chain's CDR3 is CASSFTGGKVDTEAFF. The DNA for the CDR3 is TGCGCCAGCAGCTTTACAGGGGGCAAAGTAGACACTGAAGCTTTCTTT.

The V call is TRBV27, the J call TRBJ1-3; D gene ambiguous. The V end was cut by 3 bases, the J end by 4 bases, with 10 bases between. Germline assignment: CDR1 MNHEY and CDR2 SMNVEV (reference sequence). The CDR3 consists of 14 residues. The CDR3 loop reads CASSFAGAGNTIYF. The DNA for the CDR3 is TGTGCCAGCAGTTTTGCGGGCGCGGGAAACACCATATATTTT.

This clonotype occurred a few times. This chain uses TRBV12-3 or TRBV12-4 with TRBJ2-5; D not resolved. V lost 6 bases, J lost 4 bases, and 9 bases lay in between. The CDR3 sequence is 12 residues long. The CDR3 region is CASRRSGETQYF. The CDR3 DNA is TGTGCCAGCAGACGGTCGGGAGAGACCCAGTACTTC.

V is TRBV6-5 and J is TRBJ2-1; 8 nucleotides align to TRBD1. Trimming at V came to 6 bases and at J to 6 bases, leaving 10 bases not matched to a gene. This CDR3 region has 15 residues. Germline CDR1 is MNHEY and CDR2 is SVGAGI. CDR3: CASRKDRVSLNEQFF. Here the CDR3 DNA reads TGTGCCAGCAGAAAGGACAGGGTCTCTCTCAATGAGCAGTTCTTC.

The genes are TRBV6-1 and TRBJ2-5; 9 bases align to TRBD1. CDR1 is MNHNS, CDR2 SASEGT, per germline. Trimming at V came to 6 bases and at J to 4 bases, leaving 6 bases not matched to a gene. This CDR3 is 14 amino acids long. CDR3 sequence reads: CASRNRGRVETQYF. In DNA form, the CDR3 reads TGTGCCAGCAGAAACAGGGGGCGCGTAGAGACCCAGTACTTC.

This sequence joins TRBV29-1 and TRBJ1-1, with 8 bases lining up with TRBD1. The CDR3 loop spans 12 amino acids. After removal of 8 bases from V and 6 bases from J, the junction contained 8 bases not matched to a gene. Looked up from germline, CDR1 is SQVTM and CDR2 is ANQGSEA. CDR3 in amino acids: CSSLTGDPEAFF. CDR3 bases: TGCAGCTCATTGACAGGGGATCCTGAAGCTTTCTTT.

This clonotype has more than one count but fewer than ten. This sequence joins TRBV25-1 and TRBJ2-7; TRBD2 matches at 10 bases. This CDR3 is built from 16 residues. With 4 bases clipped from V and 2 bases from J, the junction kept 8 bases outside the gene matches. Per the germline V gene, CDR1 is MGHDK and CDR2 is SYGVNS. CDR3 residues: CASSAPTSGIPYEQYF. The CDR3 DNA reads TGTGCCAGCAGTGCCCCCACTAGCGGGATTCCCTACGAGCAGTACTTC.

The chain combines TRBV28 with TRBJ2-4, with D unclear. The DNA matches TRBJ2-7 better at its end, which makes the J call doubtful. Germline V gives CDR1 MDHEN, CDR2 SYDVKM. The CDR3 runs 12 residues. The CDR3: CASSFQIYEQYF. The CDR3 DNA reads TGTGCCAGCAGTTTCCAAATTTACGAGCAGTACTTC.

J is TRBJ2-6 and V is TRBV12-3 or TRBV12-4; D is unresolved. The V gene lost 5 bases and the J gene lost 3 bases, with 11 bases spanning the gap. CDR3 length equals 15 residues. CDR3 loop: CASSPTERGANVLTF. CDR3 nucleotides: TGTGCCAGCAGTCCTACGGAACGTGGGGCCAACGTCCTGACTTTC.

On this clonotype: Just one base apart from a much larger clone, this may be a read error. For the CDR3, the DNA is TGTGTCAGCAGGGGCCTCGCGGATACGCAGTATTTT. This sequence encodes CVSRGLADTQYF. This chain uses TRBV6-5 with TRBJ2-3; D might be TRBD1 (6 bases). CDR3 size: 12 residues. CDR1 is MNHEY, CDR2 SVGAGI, per germline.

The sample holds one count of this clonotype. Germline is not matched at one junction end, which may reflect a read error. The chain recombines TRBV12-3 or TRBV12-4 with TRBJ2-7; D gene unclear. The CDR3 length is 14 residues. CDR3 nucleotides: TGTGCCGGCAGTTTCGACGGCAATCCCTACGAGCAGTACTTC. This gives the protein CAGSFDGNPYEQYF.

The chain joins TRBV5-6 to TRBJ2-1, with a tentative D call TRBD1 (7 bases). Between the trimmed V and J ends, which lost 0 bases and 7 bases, there was a span of 20 bases. Germline V gene lookup returns CDR1 SGHDT and CDR2 YYEEEE. The CDR3 runs to 17 residues. This CDR3 is CASSLDRDGSRGNEQFF. The CDR3, as DNA: TGTGCCAGCAGCTTGGATCGGGACGGGAGCAGGGGGAATGAGCAGTTCTTC.

The CDR3 bases are TGTGCCAGCAGCCGGCTCCTGGAACAGCCACAGGTGGAGACCCAGTACTTC. Its protein product is CASSRLLEQPQVETQYF. The chain joins TRBV5-6 to TRBJ2-5, with D tentatively TRBD1 (5 bases). Per germline, CDR1 SGHDT and CDR2 YYEEEE. V was pared by 4 bases and J by 5 bases, with 24 bases between. The CDR3 has 17 amino acids. Supplemented by reference TRBV5-6 and TRBJ2-5, the full variable domain reads DAGVTQSPTHLIKTRGQQVTLRCSPKSGHDTVSWYQQALGQGPQFIFQYYEEEERQRGNFPDRFSGHQFPNYSSELNVNALLLGDSALYLCASSRLLEQPQVETQYFGPGTRLLVL.

This clonotype turned up a few times. This sequence joins TRBV14 and TRBJ2-5, with D perhaps given as TRBD1 or TRBD2 (5 bases each). Germline lookup yields CDR1 SGHDN and CDR2 FVKESK. This CDR3 comprises 14 residues. The V end was cut by 3 bases, the J end by 11 bases, with 19 bases between. The CDR3 DNA reads as TGTGCCAGCAGCCATACCGGGCTCCGAGGGGAGCAGTACTTC. Amino acid sequence: CASSHTGLRGEQYF.

The chain is built from TRBV9 and TRBJ2-3, with D possibly being TRBD1 or TRBD2 (5 bases each). From germline, CDR1 is SGDLS and CDR2 YYNGEE. The V end was cut by 0 bases, the J end by 2 bases, with 10 bases between. The CDR3 loop spans 15 amino acids. The CDR3 spells CASSVGGAITDTQYF. The CDR3 bases are TGTGCCAGCAGCGTAGGAGGGGCAATCACAGATACGCAGTATTTT.

A few counts support this clonotype. The genes are TRBV20-1 and TRBJ1-6; 9 bases match TRBD1. CDR3 size: 17 residues. Germline V gene sequence: CDR1 DFQATT, CDR2 SNEGSKA (reference sequence). The junction had 11 bases not matched to a gene; V was cut back by 4 bases and J by 4 bases. Written as DNA, the CDR3 is TGCAGTGCTAACCGGGACAGGGCCAAAATTTATAATTCACCCCTCCACTTT. Its protein is CSANRDRAKIYNSPLHF.

In this sample, this clonotype turned up a few times. This chain joins TRBV29-1 and TRBJ2-1; 9 bases are a match to TRBD2. CDR1 SQVTM and CDR2 ANQGSEA come from the germline V gene. Trimming cost V 5 bases and J 6 bases; bases outside gene matches: 5. The length of the CDR3 is 13 residues. CDR3 residues: CSVQTSGPNEQFF. CDR3 DNA sequence: TGCAGCGTTCAGACTAGCGGTCCCAATGAGCAGTTCTTC.

This clonotype appeared a few times. In DNA form, the CDR3 reads TGTGCCAGCAGCTTAGGCGTCCGGGATAAGCAGTTCTTC. This encodes CASSLGVRDKQFF. The genes are TRBV7-7 and TRBJ2-1; possibly TRBD2 for D (5 bases). Looked up from germline, CDR1 is SSHAT and CDR2 is FNYEAQ (reference sequence). This CDR3 spans 13 amino acids. V was clipped by 1 base and J by 11 bases, with 12 bases between them.